Below are 15 T cell receptor beta chains sequenced from a single sample in a study of blood T cell repertoires in COVID-19. Using immunoSEQ multiplex PCR, the repertoire was profiled, and TCRdb retains in-frame clones only, with some absent. The sample contains 100,000 to 150,000 clones, more than 70% of which appear only once. Specimen: peripheral blood. The receptors here all came from a man aged 55 to 70 with acute or convalescent COVID-19.

The genes are TRBV3-1 (or the pseudogene TRBV3-2) and TRBJ2-1; 11 nucleotides align to TRBD2. V shed 0 bases and J 4 bases; nucleotides not matched to a gene: 8. Germline lookup yields CDR1 LGHDT and CDR2 YNNKEL (reference sequence). The CDR3 extends over 18 amino acids. The CDR3 region is CASSQELAGAGGYNEQFF. The DNA for the CDR3 is TGTGCCAGCAGCCAAGAACTAGCGGGAGCCGGAGGGTACAATGAGCAGTTCTTC.

This chain joins TRBV3-1 (or the pseudogene TRBV3-2) and TRBJ1-5; D unclear. V was pared by 3 bases and J by 3 bases, with 6 bases between. The germline V gene has CDR1 LGHDT and CDR2 YNNKEL (reference sequence). The CDR3 spans 13 residues. The CDR3, as DNA: TGTGCCAGCAGCCAGGTACTCAATCAGCCCCAGCATTTT. Its translation: CASSQVLNQPQHF.

This clone is a singleton in its sample. The chain's CDR3 is CASSINLGYGYTF. The CDR3 nucleotides read TGTGCCAGTAGTATCAATCTCGGCTATGGCTACACCTTC. V usage is TRBV19 and J usage is TRBJ1-2; no clear D. The CDR3 is 13 residues long. V dropped 3 bases and J dropped 4 bases, with 9 bases sitting between them. The germline gives CDR1 LNHDA, CDR2 SQIVND (reference sequence). Filled out from reference TRBV19 and TRBJ1-2, the complete variable domain reads DGGITQSPKYLFRKEGQNVTLSCEQNLNHDAMYWYRQDPGQGLRLIYYSQIVNDFQKGDIAEGYSVSREKKESFPLTVTSAQKNPTAFYLCASSINLGYGYTFGSGTRLTVV.

CDR3 sequence: CASSPWDSNYGYTF. In nucleotides, the CDR3 is TGCGCCAGCAGCCCATGGGACAGTAACTATGGCTACACCTTC. This rearrangement joins TRBV5-1 to TRBJ1-2; 7 nucleotides align to TRBD1. CDR1 and CDR2 from the germline V gene are SGHRS and YFSETQ. This CDR3 has 14 residues. With 4 bases clipped from V and 1 base from J, the junction kept 4 bases outside the gene matches.

This clone was detected once. This rearrangement joins TRBV5-1 to TRBJ1-3; tentatively, D is TRBD1 (5 bases). The CDR3 totals 16 residues. Trimming took off 3 bases at V and 0 bases at J, with 13 bases between the two ends. Germline V gives CDR1 SGHRS, CDR2 YFSETQ. CDR3 sequence: CASSWGGRHSGNTIYF. The CDR3 region has the DNA TGCGCCAGCAGCTGGGGGGGACGCCACTCTGGAAACACCATATATTTT. The full variable domain, rest sourced from reference TRBV5-1 and TRBJ1-3, is KAGVTQTPRYLIKTRGQQVTLSCSPISGHRSVSWYQQTPGQGLQFLFEYFSETQRNKGNFPGRFSGRQFSNSRSEMNVSTLELGDSALYLCASSWGGRHSGNTIYFGEGSWLTVV.

The J gene is TRBJ1-4, the V gene TRBV7-9; D not resolved. CDR1 is SEHNR, CDR2 FQNEAQ, per germline (reference sequence). The CDR3 sequence is 13 residues long. Trimming shortened V by 2 bases and J by 6 bases, and 7 bases separated the two germline ends. CDR3 DNA sequence: TGTGCCAGCAGCTTATTGTCAGATGAAAAACTGTTTTTT. Translated, it gives CASSLLSDEKLFF.

CDR3 DNA sequence: TGTGCCAGCAGTTCTCAGGGAAACAATGAGCAGTTCTTC. Amino acid sequence: CASSSQGNNEQFF. The genes are TRBV12-3 or TRBV12-4 and TRBJ2-1, with D possibly matching TRBD1 (5 bases). With 4 bases removed from V and 5 bases from J, the gap between germline ends came to 9 bases. CDR3 length: 13 residues.

This chain connects TRBV27 to TRBJ2-7, with D uncertain. Germline CDR1 reads MNHEY; CDR2 reads SMNVEV (reference sequence). CDR3 size: 11 residues. The V end lost 4 bases, the J end lost 3 bases, and 4 bases lay between the germline ends. Here the CDR3 DNA reads TGTGCCAGCAGTTCCGGCTACGAGCAGTACTTC. It is translated as CASSSGYEQYF.

The V and J genes are TRBV5-1 and TRBJ2-1, with TRBD1 as a possible D gene (5 bases). V was trimmed by 0 bases and J by 3 bases, leaving 10 bases between them. The CDR3 has 15 amino acids. The V gene's germline CDR1 is SGHRS and CDR2 YFSETQ. In DNA, the CDR3 is TGCGCCAGCAGCTTGGTTCCTGACAGCTACAATGAGCAGTTCTTC. Encoded protein: CASSLVPDSYNEQFF.

The rearrangement links TRBV4-2 to TRBJ1-1; 8 bases map to TRBD1. The V and J ends lost 2 bases and 4 bases, in that order; junction bases with no gene match: 3. The germline CDR1 and CDR2 sequences are LGHNA and YNFKEQ. The CDR3 runs to 14 residues. CDR3 in amino acids: CASSQQGAGTEAFF. The CDR3 DNA sequence: TGTGCCAGCAGCCAACAGGGGGCTGGCACTGAAGCTTTCTTT.

The chain employs TRBV27 and TRBJ2-5, with D unclear. V shed 10 bases and J shed 4 bases, with 16 bases lying between them. Germline CDR1 MNHEY, CDR2 SMNVEV (reference sequence). This CDR3 spans 13 amino acids. CDR3 in DNA: TGTGCCACCTCTCGGGTCGGTCTAGAGACCCAGTACTTC. It specifies CATSRVGLETQYF.

This rearrangement joins TRBV7-9 to TRBJ1-2; D perhaps matches TRBD1 (5 bases). The CDR3 covers 13 residues. Germline loops: CDR1 SEHNR, CDR2 FQNEAQ (reference sequence). Trimming removed 5 bases from V and 5 bases from J, with 12 bases in between. CDR3 in amino acids: CASSRGTGYGYTF. The CDR3 DNA reads TGTGCCAGCAGCCGGGGGACTGGTTATGGCTACACCTTC. The variable domain in full, with the rest retrieved from reference TRBV7-9 and TRBJ1-2, is DTGVSQNPRHKITKRGQNVTFRCDPISEHNRLYWYRQTLGQGPEFLTYFQNEAQLEKSRLLSDRFSAERPKGSFSTLEIQRTEQGDSAMYLCASSRGTGYGYTFGSGTRLTVV.

The genes are TRBV7-3 and TRBJ2-5; no firm D call. The CDR3 length is 13 residues. CDR1 and CDR2 from the germline V gene are SGHTA and FQGTGA. Trimming pared 4 bases from V and 7 bases from J, leaving 13 bases between. CDR3 in DNA: TGTGCCAGCAGCTACACAGACCTCGGGACCCAGTACTTC. Translating gives CASSYTDLGTQYF.

V is TRBV18 and J is TRBJ1-2, with 11 bases lining up with TRBD1. V lost 2 bases, J lost 8 bases, and 13 bases stayed unmatched. The V gene's germline CDR1 is KGHSH and CDR2 LQKENI. This CDR3 has 17 amino acids. The CDR3: CASSPSVWDRGSGGYTF. The CDR3 nucleotides read TGTGCCAGCTCACCATCGGTTTGGGACAGGGGGTCTGGAGGCTACACCTTC.

This chain uses TRBV7-6 with TRBJ2-7, with D possibly being TRBD2 (6 bases). CDR1 is SGHVS and CDR2 is FNYEAQ in the germline V gene. The CDR3 spans 15 residues. V gave up 1 base and J gave up 4 bases, with 14 bases separating them. The CDR3 DNA sequence: TGTGCCAGCAGCTTAGGGGCGGGAATAGCGTACGAGCAGTACTTC. It translates to CASSLGAGIAYEQYF.